The 17 T cell receptor beta chains presented below share a single source sample, sequenced in a study of T cell changes during pregnancy in multiple sclerosis. Libraries were prepared by immunoSEQ multiplex PCR; TCRdb keeps only in-frame clonotypes and omits some of them. The table has around 50,000 clones, about 90% seen once; the top ten hold 0.15% to 0.2%. This specimen consisted of CD4+ T cells from peripheral blood mononuclear cells, obtained in the second trimester of pregnancy. The source is a female donor with multiple sclerosis, enrolled in a pregnancy study.

This chain links TRBV19 with TRBJ1-1; the match to TRBD1 covers 11 bases. This CDR3 has 14 residues. Trimming removed 7 bases from V and 5 bases from J; junction bases left unmatched: 6. CDR1 and CDR2 from the germline V gene are LNHDA and SQIVND (reference sequence). CDR3 amino acids: CASIAGTGGTEAFF. The CDR3 nucleotides are TGTGCCAGTATTGCCGGGACAGGGGGGACTGAAGCTTTCTTT.

This rearrangement joins TRBV6-1 to TRBJ2-5, with 10 bases matching TRBD1. Germline V gene lookup returns CDR1 MNHNS and CDR2 SASEGT. The CDR3 covers 15 residues. Trimming removed 5 bases from V and 5 bases from J; junction bases left unmatched: 8. CDR3 amino acids: CASSSRGTGEETQYF. The CDR3 DNA follows: TGTGCCAGCAGTTCAAGGGGGACAGGGGAGGAGACCCAGTACTTC.

The count of this clone is one. The CDR3 DNA reads as TGTGCCAGCAGCTCTGGGACTAGCGGGATAGTGTACGAGCAGTACTTC. This gives the protein CASSSGTSGIVYEQYF. The gene calls are TRBV5-4 and TRBJ2-7, with 13 bases aligning to TRBD2. Unmatched junction bases numbered 7, after V lost 3 bases and J lost 4 bases. Germline loops: CDR1 SGHNT, CDR2 YYREEE (reference sequence). The CDR3 totals 16 residues.

This clone was seen a few times. V usage is TRBV12-5 and J usage is TRBJ2-1; D is unresolved. Germline values: CDR1 LGHNT, CDR2 FRNRAP. V was pared by 7 bases and J by 0 bases, with 10 bases between. This CDR3 is built from 14 residues. The CDR3, as DNA: TGTGCTAGTGCCTTATCGGGCTCCTACAATGAGCAGTTCTTC. It specifies CASALSGSYNEQFF.

CDR3 protein: CASSESGTTREKLFF. The CDR3 nucleotides read TGTGCCAGCAGTGAATCCGGGACAACGAGGGAAAAACTGTTTTTT. The chain recombines TRBV6-1 with TRBJ1-4; perhaps TRBD1 as D (6 bases). V was clipped by 2 bases and J by 8 bases, with 15 bases between them. The germline V gene encodes CDR1 MNHNS and CDR2 SASEGT. The length of the CDR3 is 15 residues.

The chain is built from TRBV6-4 and TRBJ2-3, with D perhaps matching TRBD1 (5 bases). CDR3 length: 15 amino acids. Germline-derived CDR1 and CDR2 are MRHNA and SNTAGT. With 0 bases removed from V and 6 bases from J, the gap between germline ends came to 13 bases. The CDR3 here is CASSDSGAASDTQYF. CDR3 nucleotides: TGTGCCAGCAGTGACTCAGGGGCAGCCTCTGATACGCAGTATTTT.

The V call is TRBV9, the J call TRBJ2-3, with D unresolved. The V end lost 4 bases, the J end lost 2 bases, and 14 bases lay between the germline ends. The germline V gene encodes CDR1 SGDLS and CDR2 YYNGEE. This CDR3 spans 15 amino acids. CDR3 sequence reads: CASSPRVPHTDTQYF. In nucleotides, the CDR3 is TGTGCCAGCAGCCCCCGGGTTCCTCACACAGATACGCAGTATTTT.

This chain connects TRBV19 to TRBJ1-1; the D gene is possibly TRBD1 (5 bases). V was shortened by 5 bases and J by 1 base, with 23 bases between the two germline ends. Germline V gives CDR1 LNHDA, CDR2 SQIVND (reference sequence). The CDR3 contains 18 residues. The CDR3 sequence is CASSGPAGNLLRNTEAFF. The CDR3 DNA reads TGTGCCAGTAGTGGTCCGGCAGGGAATCTGCTCAGGAACACTGAAGCTTTCTTT.

The chain combines TRBV19 with TRBJ1-5; 7 positions match TRBD1. The CDR3 is 16 residues long. J lost 0 bases, V lost 4 bases, and 6 bases had no gene match. Germline-derived CDR1 and CDR2 are LNHDA and SQIVND (reference sequence). The DNA for the CDR3 is TGTGCCAGTAGTACCGGACAGGACGTTAGCAATCAGCCCCAGCATTTT. Its translation: CASSTGQDVSNQPQHF.

This clone showed up just once. This rearrangement joins TRBV6-1 to TRBJ2-1; D might be TRBD2 (5 bases). Looked up from germline, CDR1 is MNHNS and CDR2 is SASEGT. V gave up 10 bases and J gave up 8 bases, with 15 bases separating them. The length of the CDR3 is 12 residues. For the CDR3, the DNA is TGTGCCACCCTGTCGGGGTACTATGAGCAGTTCTTC. It translates to CATLSGYYEQFF.

CDR3 amino acids: CASSSQKNTEAFF. CDR3 DNA sequence: TGTGCCAGTTCATCACAGAAGAACACTGAAGCTTTCTTT. The rearrangement links TRBV19 to TRBJ1-1, with D uncertain. CDR1 is LNHDA, CDR2 SQIVND, per germline (reference sequence). V lost 8 bases to trimming and J lost 1 base, with 11 bases between them. This CDR3 contains 13 residues.

The rearrangement uses TRBV5-6 and TRBJ2-1; D is possibly TRBD1 (6 bases). This CDR3 is built from 17 residues. V lost 5 bases, J lost 4 bases, and 22 bases lay in between. Looked up from germline, CDR1 is SGHDT and CDR2 is YYEEEE. DNA of the CDR3: TGTGCCAGCAGTTTTACACCCGGGACACCTCAATACAATGAGCAGTTCTTC. It is translated as CASSFTPGTPQYNEQFF.

Only a few counts were recorded for this clone. The chain combines TRBV30 with TRBJ1-1; the match to TRBD1 covers 7 bases. The CDR3 contains 17 residues. Losses at the gene ends were 3 bases for V and 6 bases for J; bases not matched to a gene: 19. CDR1 and CDR2 from the germline V gene are GTSNPN and SVGIG (reference sequence). CDR3 DNA sequence: TGTGCCTGGAGCGGGCAGGACAGGCAAGGGGAACACTCTGAAGCTTTCTTT. It encodes CAWSGQDRQGEHSEAFF. Using reference TRBV30 and TRBJ1-1 for the parts outside the CDR3, the full variable domain is SQTIHQWPATLVQPVGSPLSLECTVEGTSNPNLYWYRQAAGRGLQLLFYSVGIGQISSEVPQNLSASRPQDRQFILSSKKLLLSDSGFYLCAWSGQDRQGEHSEAFFGQGTRLTVV.

The J gene is TRBJ1-5, the V gene TRBV19, with D possibly being TRBD1 (6 bases). Trimming cost V 3 bases and J 4 bases, with 10 bases left between them. The CDR3 runs 14 residues. CDR1 and CDR2 from the germline V gene are LNHDA and SQIVND (reference sequence). CDR3 protein: CASSIGQPNQPQHF. The DNA for the CDR3 is TGTGCCAGTAGTATCGGACAGCCGAATCAGCCCCAGCATTTT. Full variable domain (remainder filled in from reference TRBV19 and TRBJ1-5): DGGITQSPKYLFRKEGQNVTLSCEQNLNHDAMYWYRQDPGQGLRLIYYSQIVNDFQKGDIAEGYSVSREKKESFPLTVTSAQKNPTAFYLCASSIGQPNQPQHFGDGTRLSIL.

The chain combines TRBV11-2 with TRBJ2-1, with 8 nucleotides matching TRBD1. Germline V gene sequence: CDR1 SGHAT, CDR2 FQNNGV. The CDR3 is made up of 13 amino acids. V was clipped by 3 bases and J by 6 bases; unmatched bases: 1. This CDR3 reads CASSFTGGNEQFF. CDR3 coding DNA: TGTGCCAGCAGCTTTACAGGGGGCAATGAGCAGTTCTTC.

The chain combines TRBV7-9 with TRBJ1-5; D not certain. This CDR3 has 13 amino acids. Trimming took off 1 base at V and 6 bases at J, with 7 bases between the two ends. The germline gives CDR1 SEHNR, CDR2 FQNEAQ (reference sequence). CDR3 residues: CASSLEGGQPQHF. CDR3 coding DNA: TGTGCCAGCAGCTTAGAAGGCGGTCAGCCCCAGCATTTT.

This chain links TRBV18 with TRBJ1-5; 7 positions agree with TRBD1. V trimming: 3 bases; J trimming: 4 bases; junction bases outside the gene matches: 12. Germline values: CDR1 KGHSH, CDR2 LQKENI. The CDR3 sequence is 17 residues long. The CDR3: CASSPSTRGALNQPQHF. CDR3 bases: TGTGCCAGCTCACCTTCAACCAGGGGGGCTCTAAATCAGCCCCAGCATTTT. Full variable domain (remainder filled in from reference TRBV18 and TRBJ1-5): NAGVMQNPRHLVRRRGQEARLRCSPMKGHSHVYWYRQLPEEGLKFMVYLQKENIIDESGMPKERFSAEFPKEGPSILRIQQVVRGDSAAYFCASSPSTRGALNQPQHFGDGTRLSIL.